The present T cell receptor (beta chain) was sequenced within a study of cytomegalovirus exposure and HLA in healthy donors (TCRdb year 2017). At the level of the whole study: An earlier analysis of roughly 570 of the donors reported approximately 280 Gb of sequence data and about 120 million unique TCR beta sequences obtained from about 170 million T cells. An early release covering roughly 600 HLA-typed donors comprised around 300 gigabases of sequencing data and around 86 million unique TCR sequences. The genetic ancestry cluster associated with self-reported Caucasian donors included 81% of the approximately 410 genotyped donors. The study aimed to test whether signatures of past pathogen exposure could be identified by cataloging public T cell receptors. The study profiled the T cell repertoires of 500 to 800 subjects by immunosequencing and related them to cytomegalovirus serostatus. In addition to the first cohort of roughly 700 subjects, a separate validation cohort of approximately 130 different subjects was used. To predict cytomegalovirus infection status, the study combined high-throughput TCR immunosequencing, statistical association of individual TCRs with disease status, and machine learning. In a later analysis, previously published TCR beta repertoires from several hundred donors were re-analyzed and high-resolution HLA genotyping was added so that TCR occurrence patterns could be studied. The later analysis used no new phenotypic data to find candidate immune exposures, relying instead on TCR beta sequences and their occurrence across donors. An earlier analysis of 587 of the donors used high-throughput TCR beta sequencing to judge whether each TCR beta V gene segment behaved as functional or pseudogenic. Donor age, sex, ethnicity and CMV serostatus were collected together with the repertoire data. A later genetic analysis used genome-wide SNP genotypes for about 60% of the roughly 670 donors, treating that subset as a discovery cohort. All discovery cohort repertoires had been generated on a single sequencing platform. HLA typing covered class I and class II loci at four-digit resolution. Typing coverage differed by locus: A, B, C, DRB1 and DQB1 were typed in roughly 620-630 donors, DQA1 in approximately 520, DPA1 in approximately 600, and DPB1 in 400 to 490. A handful of DR-DQ haplotypes were handled as single units for association and clustering because linkage in the cohort was strong. Among about 410 genotyped donors of the cohort, an average of approximately 240,000 unique TCR beta nucleotide sequences was sequenced per donor, of which 15% to 20% were non-productive. Overall study outcomes, separate from this receptor: Three of the identified cytomegalovirus-associated TCR beta chains were confirmed in vitro to be specific for cytomegalovirus antigens. When HLA alleles, especially DR and DQ, strongly co-occurred, TCR associations were difficult to assign to individual alleles. In the study, about 150 TCR beta chains were listed as associated with cytomegalovirus. Some IMGT-functional V segments, including TRBV6-2 and TRBV6-3, could not be distinguished by the 87-base-pair reads and were therefore excluded. A later analysis found that most CMV-associated TCR beta chains appeared HLA-restricted, with HLA associations seemingly driven largely by CMV exposure. In a later analysis, HLA-associated TCR beta chains showed more clonal expansion and lower generation probabilities than non-associated chains that were equally common. The presence/absence analyses assumed that sequencing depth was roughly uniform across donors, and that assumption may not be true. Because counts were too low, around 17 rarely observed V segments, including chromosome 9 orphons, were left out of the earlier analysis of about 500 of the donors. According to a later genetic analysis, donors in an Asian-associated ancestry cluster had fewer N-insertions in productive TCRs than the roughly 700-donor mean. An earlier analysis of approximately 530 of the donors showed that most TCR beta V segments appeared in productive rearrangements either about 87% or about 30% of the time, which broadly matched IMGT annotations. A later analysis found that TCR association rates varied across HLA loci, with DRB1 alleles showing the most associated TCRs and HLA-C alleles the fewest. Several of the top co-occurrence clusters appeared to be linked to parvovirus B19, influenza, CMV and Epstein-Barr virus, according to a later analysis. CMV serostatus was the only immune exposure information available for the cohort. The cohort was sequenced for TCR beta chains only, and without alpha or paired-chain data the features that could be detected were limited. A further reported finding was that TCR beta sequences accurately predicted the HLA-A and HLA-B alleles for most subjects in the first cohort. While some public TCRs were present in many individuals, most TCR sequences turned up only very rarely across donors. A later analysis associated 15,000 to 20,000 TCR beta sequences with specific HLA alleles at a false discovery rate of 0.05. An association between a missense DCLRE1C variant and V-gene and J-gene trimming of TCR beta chains was found in a later genetic analysis and replicated in an independent cohort. It was suggested by the authors that the approach could potentially be generalized to other disease states and immunological phenotypes. HLA typing was unavailable for some donors at each locus, so association tests used only the typed subset. Correlated functional status among segregating V segments might be attributable to linkage disequilibrium, but an unknown experimental factor could not be ruled out. A cluster of highly shared sequence variants was judged likely to represent a technical artifact of the sequencing pipeline. Cytomegalovirus status was reported to be diagnosed by the classifier with high specificity and sensitivity in both the original and validation cohorts.

The receptor library was made with the immunoSEQ multiplex PCR assay. The multiplex PCR relied on a mix of 60 forward primers for TCR Vbeta segments and 13 reverse primers for TCR Jbeta segments. Amplification of the CDR3 region of rearranged TCR beta genes was performed with a multiplex PCR assay on genomic DNA. The amplified TCR beta libraries were sequenced on the Illumina HiSeq System as 87-base-pair reads. The authors processed their data as follows. A later analysis tallied 80 million to 95 million unique TCR beta chains across the approximately 670 repertoires, and about 10 million of those chains were shared by two or more donors. To remove PCR and sequencing errors, raw reads were error-corrected and collapsed into unique sequences using a nearest-neighbor algorithm that merged closely related sequences. To assign V, D and J gene segments, CDR3 sequences were aligned to IMGT reference sequences. For a sequence to be retained, at least a six-nucleotide match to both a V gene segment and a J gene segment was required. Rearrangements were classified as productive when the CDR3 lacked stop codons and remained in frame with V and J, and all other rearrangements were classified as non-productive. Following IMGT convention, CDR3 was defined as the stretch from the second conserved V-encoded cysteine up to the conserved J-encoded phenylalanine. Sequences without an unambiguous match to a single V gene segment were excluded from the earlier analysis of 587 of the donors. In an earlier analysis of several hundred of the donors, a V segment was called functional when productive rearrangements were above 56.7%, and segregating when the standard deviation between donors exceeded 5%. To diagnose cytomegalovirus status from the catalog of TCR beta chain sequences, a statistical classification framework was built. In a later analysis, V and J genes were assigned by comparing TCR nucleotide sequences against IMGT/GENE-DB human TR gene sequences. A later analysis assigned CDR3 sequences and most-parsimonious VDJ recombination scenarios with the TCRdist pipeline. A later analysis defined each TCR beta chain by its CDR3 amino acid sequence plus V-gene family, and excluded reads lacking a unique V-gene family. A later analysis removed roughly 590 highly shared, low-generation-probability nucleotide sequences to deal with suspected cross-contamination and a sequencing artifact. In a later analysis, a clonal expansion index for each public chain was calculated from normalized within-repertoire ranks of inferred template counts. Generation probabilities in a later analysis came from a VDJ recombination model fitted to out-of-frame rearrangements, and those results were checked against IGoR. In a later analysis, hypergeometric tests were used to score TCR-TCR, TCR-HLA and TCR-CMV co-occurrence, with a repertoire-size bias correction applied to TCR pairs. To estimate false discovery rates, a later analysis permuted the HLA or CMV assignments 20 times. In a later analysis, co-occurring TCRs were grouped using DBSCAN, with TCRdist sequence similarity added in when clustering inside HLA-allele-positive subsets. Repertoires with fewer than 30,000 or more than 120,000 public chains, plus five repertoires with anomalous nucleotide sharing, were excluded from co-occurrence clustering. In its TCRdb copy, this immuneACCESS table keeps in-frame sequences only and misses some clones. Where compared with another copy, unresolved V genes explain less than half of these, and the others have no known cause. V and J calls and clone size are those listed in that table; D and trimming were worked out from the DNA. The sample yields about 190,000 clones; about three quarters were counted once. 0.95% to 1.4% of the sample is in the top ten clones.

Based on the germline V gene, the CDR1 and CDR2 sequences are MGHDK and SYGVNS. V loses 4 bases, J loses 0 bases, and the germline ends lie 14 bases apart. CDR3 length: 16 amino acids, cysteine to phenylalanine. Only the CDR3 DNA stays, 48 bases, in frame from base 1. In total, roughly 670 healthy bone marrow donors made up the cohort. All cohort members were sampled while nominally healthy, although unrecorded immune exposures were likely present. The donor was CMV seronegative and was included in the group of a few hundred seronegative cohort members. Every donor gave a peripheral blood sample, and the peripheral blood mononuclear cells from that sample were used for TCR beta sequencing. Genomic DNA extraction from the blood cell samples was performed with the Qiagen DNeasy Blood Extraction Kit. Details on this clone: Its recognized antigen is unknown. One base away there is no much larger clone; base qualities are not given.

The material sequenced was PBMCs. The receptor was isolated from a woman aged 40-49 years in good health and CMV-seronegative. Here the chain combines TRBV25-1 and TRBJ2-3; 5 matching bases give a weak D call of TRBD1. The nucleotide sequence is given as TGTGCCAGCAGTGCCTCACAGGCTCCAAGCACAGATACGCAGTATTTT. Translated, this gives CASSASQAPSTDTQYF.